This TCR beta chain was captured by sequencing in a study of T cell responses to AZD1222 COVID-19 vaccine. Concerning this clone itself: Antigen: not known.

Findings of the study overall: Reportedly, close to half of spike-specific TCRs are directed against unmutated variant regions. Dominant CD4 TCR responses targeted spike regions 160-218 and 743-854. Most donors were white British and more were female, and clonal diversity was possibly underestimated.

Germline loops: CDR1 KGHSH, CDR2 LQKENI. The CDR3 has 13 amino acids. The J segment lost 6 bases and the V segment lost 6 bases, leaving 4 bases of the junction unmatched. Produced via immunoSEQ multiplex PCR; TCRdb's table is partial and in-frame only. Here the sample spans tens of thousands of clones, around 81% being singletons. Sequences were derived from peripheral blood, sampled on day 0 of AZD1222 vaccination. The chain recombines TRBV18 with TRBJ1-5; 8 bases match TRBD1. The sequence derives from an adult in good health. CDR3 region: CASSSGTGQPQHF. CDR3 DNA sequence: TGTGCCAGCTCGTCCGGGACAGGTCAGCCCCAGCATTTT.